What follows are 20 T cell receptor beta chains derived from one specimen sequenced in a study of blood T cell repertoires in COVID-19. Repertoires were generated with immunoSEQ multiplex PCR, while TCRdb's copy carries only in-frame clones and drops some. In the table there are under 300,000 clones, around 87% of which are singletons. Material for sequencing was peripheral blood. The receptor source for this set is a woman in her seventies with active or convalescent COVID-19.

The chain combines TRBV5-4 with TRBJ2-5, with TRBD1 matching over 8 bases. Germline CDR1 SGHNT, CDR2 YYREEE (reference sequence). Germline trimming cut 4 bases from V and 4 bases from J; bases unmatched to any gene: 6. CDR3 length equals 14 residues. CDR3 amino acids: CASSTGTGLETQYF. CDR3 nucleotide sequence: TGTGCCAGCAGCACCGGGACAGGATTAGAGACCCAGTACTTC.

This clone has only one observation. The chain uses TRBV5-4 and TRBJ1-1; possibly TRBD1 for D (5 bases). The V and J ends lost 3 bases and 3 bases respectively, with 18 bases between them. The CDR3 contains 16 residues. Germline V lookup: CDR1 SGHNT, CDR2 YYREEE (reference sequence). In DNA form, the CDR3 reads TGTGCCAGCAGCTCACTGAGTAGAGACAGACACACTGAAGCTTTCTTT. Protein product: CASSSLSRDRHTEAFF.

This clone was detected only once. The chain has TRBV18 and TRBJ1-2; no definite D call. The CDR3 consists of 14 residues. The V gene's germline CDR1 is KGHSH and CDR2 LQKENI. V gave up 0 bases and J gave up 7 bases, with 12 bases separating them. This CDR3 is CASSPPEGVGGYTF. CDR3 coding DNA: TGTGCCAGCTCACCACCGGAGGGAGTGGGTGGCTACACCTTC. The variable domain in full, with the rest retrieved from reference TRBV18 and TRBJ1-2, is NAGVMQNPRHLVRRRGQEARLRCSPMKGHSHVYWYRQLPEEGLKFMVYLQKENIIDESGMPKERFSAEFPKEGPSILRIQQVVRGDSAAYFCASSPPEGVGGYTFGSGTRLTVV.

J is TRBJ1-1 and V is TRBV2; tentative D call: TRBD1 (5 bases). The CDR3 runs 13 residues. Germline V gene data show CDR1 as SNHLY and CDR2 as FYNNEI. V gave up 6 bases and J gave up 1 base, with 9 bases separating them. CDR3 protein: CASSLGGNTEAFF. CDR3 DNA sequence: TGTGCCAGCAGCTTGGGGGGGAACACTGAAGCTTTCTTT.

V is TRBV18 and J is TRBJ1-1, with D tentatively TRBD1 (6 bases). This CDR3 has 12 residues. Germline values: CDR1 KGHSH, CDR2 LQKENI. V was clipped by 6 bases and J by 9 bases, with 14 bases between them. CDR3 residues: CASSTGQGQAFF. In DNA, the CDR3 is TGTGCCAGCTCGACCGGTCAGGGGCAAGCTTTCTTT.

The chain is built from TRBV19 and TRBJ1-3; D is possibly TRBD1 (6 bases). Germline CDR1 is LNHDA and CDR2 is SQIVND (reference sequence). V shed 4 bases and J shed 10 bases, with 20 bases lying between them. This CDR3 has 15 residues. CDR3 bases: TGTGCCAGTAGTACCGACAGGACGGCAGTATCGACCATATATTTT. Translated, it gives CASSTDRTAVSTIYF.

The chain is built from TRBV29-1 and TRBJ1-3; unclear D gene. Trimming stripped 5 bases from V and 0 bases from J, with 11 bases between. CDR1 and CDR2 (germline): SQVTM, ANQGSEA. The CDR3 spans 14 residues. The CDR3 spells CSVKREVSGNTIYF. The CDR3 region has the DNA TGCAGCGTTAAGAGAGAGGTCTCTGGAAACACCATATATTTT.

Only one count was recorded for this clone. The rearrangement uses TRBV2 and TRBJ1-2; 9 nucleotides line up with TRBD1. The CDR3 contains 14 residues. Losses at the gene ends were 7 bases for V and 4 bases for J; bases not matched to a gene: 7. Per the germline V gene, CDR1 is SNHLY and CDR2 is FYNNEI. DNA of the CDR3: TGTGCCAGCACTTGGGACAGGGCGGGCTATGGCTACACCTTC. It is translated as CASTWDRAGYGYTF.

The rearrangement links TRBV9 to TRBJ2-2; 7 nucleotides match TRBD1. Trimming removed 0 bases from V and 7 bases from J; junction bases left unmatched: 12. CDR3 length: 17 amino acids. Germline lookup yields CDR1 SGDLS and CDR2 YYNGEE. The CDR3 protein is CASSVADRASSGGELFF. The CDR3 DNA reads as TGTGCCAGCAGCGTAGCTGACAGGGCCTCCTCGGGCGGGGAGCTGTTTTTT.

The chain links TRBV11-2 to TRBJ2-2, with 9 positions matching TRBD2. CDR3 length equals 16 residues. Germline CDR1 and CDR2: SGHAT and FQNNGV. After removal of 1 base from V and 7 bases from J, the junction contained 7 bases not matched to a gene. CDR3 in DNA: TGTGCCAGCAGCTTAGGCGGGGGGGTAACAGGCGGGGAGCTGTTTTTT. Residues: CASSLGGGVTGGELFF.

In this sample, this clone turned up a few times. This chain links TRBV19 with TRBJ2-2; D is possibly TRBD1 (5 bases). The V end lost 8 bases, the J end lost 1 base, and 11 bases lay between the germline ends. The CDR3 has 14 residues. Looked up from germline, CDR1 is LNHDA and CDR2 is SQIVND (reference sequence). CDR3 loop: CASGPGQNTGELFF. As DNA, the CDR3 is TGTGCCAGTGGCCCAGGACAGAACACCGGGGAGCTGTTTTTT.

The rearrangement joins TRBV7-2 to TRBJ2-4, with D maybe TRBD1 (5 bases). The germline CDR1 and CDR2 sequences are SGHTA and FQGNSA. The CDR3 runs to 14 residues. V was trimmed by 8 bases and J by 5 bases, leaving 16 bases between them. The CDR3 DNA follows: TGTGCCAGCTCTAGGTGGGGCCAACAAAACATTCAGTACTTC. This codes for CASSRWGQQNIQYF.

V and J are TRBV19 and TRBJ1-3; tentative D call: TRBD1 (5 bases). Germline V lookup: CDR1 LNHDA, CDR2 SQIVND (reference sequence). V lost 5 bases to trimming and J lost 2 bases, with 10 bases between them. The CDR3 runs 14 residues. The chain's CDR3 is CASSQGDPGNTIYF. The CDR3 bases are TGTGCCAGTAGTCAAGGGGATCCTGGAAACACCATATATTTT.

The J gene is TRBJ2-5, the V gene TRBV28; the match to TRBD1 covers 10 bases. The V segment lost 10 bases and the J segment 5 bases; nucleotides outside the gene matches: 13. The CDR3 is 15 residues long. Germline CDR1 reads MDHEN; CDR2 reads SYDVKM. The CDR3 nucleotides read TGTGCCACCCGGGGGGGACAGGGGATTTTGGAGACCCAGTACTTC. Translating gives CATRGGQGILETQYF.

The V gene is TRBV7-2, the J gene TRBJ2-7; D is possibly TRBD1 (5 bases). The V and J ends lost 5 bases and 5 bases respectively, with 16 bases between them. Germline values: CDR1 SGHTA, CDR2 FQGNSA. The CDR3 is 14 amino acids. Here the CDR3 reads CASSQGAGKNEQYF. The CDR3 DNA follows: TGTGCCAGCAGCCAAGGGGCAGGGAAAAACGAGCAGTACTTC.

The V and J genes are TRBV21-1 and TRBJ1-1; the table's D gene call, TRBD1, was not cross checked with the DNA. TRBV21-1 is a pseudogene. The CDR3 consists of 16 residues. The CDR3 region is CASSATGVLGGTEAFF. In DNA, the CDR3 is TGTGCCAGCAGTGCGACAGGGGTGCTAGGTGGCACTGAAGCTTTCTTT.

The chain has TRBV6-2 or TRBV6-3 and TRBJ2-1; 10 bases are a match to TRBD1. There are 14 residues in the CDR3. V lost 6 bases to trimming and J lost 6 bases; unmatched junction nucleotides: 5. From germline, CDR1 is MNHEY and CDR2 SVGEGT. The CDR3 loop is CASSMWTGGNEQFF. The DNA of the CDR3 is TGTGCCAGCAGCATGTGGACAGGGGGCAATGAGCAGTTCTTC.

The rearrangement joins TRBV19 to TRBJ1-5; 11 nucleotides align to TRBD1. The CDR3 contains 18 residues. V shed 5 bases and J 1 base; nucleotides not matched to a gene: 10. Germline V gives CDR1 LNHDA, CDR2 SQIVND (reference sequence). This CDR3 reads CASSWLDRGPGSNQPQHF. The CDR3 nucleotides are TGTGCCAGTAGTTGGCTGGACAGGGGGCCGGGGAGCAATCAGCCCCAGCATTTT.

The chain links TRBV10-3 to TRBJ2-1; 7 bases are shared with TRBD1. Germline assignment: CDR1 ENHRY and CDR2 SYGVKD. CDR3 size: 11 residues. V lost 9 bases, J lost 9 bases, and 5 bases stayed unmatched. This CDR3 is CAITDRAEQFF. In nucleotides, the CDR3 is TGTGCCATTACCGACAGGGCTGAGCAGTTCTTC.

This clone was counted once. The chain is built from TRBV7-9 and TRBJ1-3; tentatively, D is TRBD1 (6 bases). Trimming removed 7 bases from V and 0 bases from J, with 16 bases in between. The germline CDR1 and CDR2 sequences are SEHNR and FQNEAQ (reference sequence). CDR3 length: 16 residues. The CDR3 sequence: CASTNSRGFSGNTIYF. In nucleotides, the CDR3 is TGTGCCAGCACCAATTCGAGGGGGTTCTCTGGAAACACCATATATTTT.